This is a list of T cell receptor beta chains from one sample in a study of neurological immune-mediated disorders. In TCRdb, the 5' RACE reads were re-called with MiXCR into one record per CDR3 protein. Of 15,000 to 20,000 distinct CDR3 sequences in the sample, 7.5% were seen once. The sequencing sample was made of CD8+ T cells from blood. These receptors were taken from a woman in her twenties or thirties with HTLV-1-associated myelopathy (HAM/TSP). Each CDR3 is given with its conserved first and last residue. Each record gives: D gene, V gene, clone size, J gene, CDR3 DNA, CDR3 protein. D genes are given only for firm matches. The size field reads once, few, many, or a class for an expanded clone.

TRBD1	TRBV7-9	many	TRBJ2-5	TGTGCCAGCAGCCCTAACAGGGGAGCAGAGACCCAGTACTTC	CASSPNRGAETQYF
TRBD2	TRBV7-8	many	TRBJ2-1	TGTGCCAGCAGCTTGGGACTAGCGGGGGCCACCTCCTACAATGAGCAGTTCTTC	CASSLGLAGATSYNEQFF
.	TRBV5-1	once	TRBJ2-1	TGCGCCAGCAGCTCCTCCGGGACGGAGCAGTTATTC	CASSSSGTEQLF
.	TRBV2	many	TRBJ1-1	TGTGCCAGCACTCTTCAGGGCACTGAAGCTTTCTTT	CASTLQGTEAFF
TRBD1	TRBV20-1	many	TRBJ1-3	TGCAGTGCTAGAGATCCTCTTACTTCACGACAGGGTGGTGGAAACACCATATATTTT	CSARDPLTSRQGGGNTIYF
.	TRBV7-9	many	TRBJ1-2	TGTGCCAGCGGGGTGGTTGGCTACACCTTC	CASGVVGYTF
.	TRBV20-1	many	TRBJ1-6	TGCAGTGCTAGAGGCGGGGGCGGTTCACCCCTCCACTTT	CSARGGGGSPLHF
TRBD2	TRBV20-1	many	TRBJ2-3	TGCAGTGCTCAACCGGCAGGGAGGGTCGTCGATACGCAGTATTTT	CSAQPAGRVVDTQYF
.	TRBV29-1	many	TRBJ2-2	TGCAGCGCCGCTCCCGGGGAATCCGGGGAGCTGTTTTTT	CSAAPGESGELFF
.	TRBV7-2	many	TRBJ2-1	TGTGCCAGCAGGGAGCGAGTGGCCAATGAGCAGTTCTTC	CASRERVANEQFF